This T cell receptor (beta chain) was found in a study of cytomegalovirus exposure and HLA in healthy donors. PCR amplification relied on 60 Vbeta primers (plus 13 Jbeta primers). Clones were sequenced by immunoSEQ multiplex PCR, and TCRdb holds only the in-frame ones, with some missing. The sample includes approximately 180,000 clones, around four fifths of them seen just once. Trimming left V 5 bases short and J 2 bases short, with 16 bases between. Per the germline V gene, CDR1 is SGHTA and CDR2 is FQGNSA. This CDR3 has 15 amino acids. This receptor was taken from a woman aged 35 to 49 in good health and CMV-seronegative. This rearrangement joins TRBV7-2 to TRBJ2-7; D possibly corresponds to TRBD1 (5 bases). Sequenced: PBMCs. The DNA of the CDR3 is TGTGCCAGCAGCCCCCAGGGTTTTACGCCCTACGAGCAGTACTTC. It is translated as CASSPQGFTPYEQYF.